Presented here are 12 T cell receptor beta chains from one specimen sequenced in a study of monozygotic twins with inflammatory bowel disease. TCRdb reprocessed the 5' RACE reads, keeping one entry per CDR3 protein, no DNA. The sample data list around 150,000 distinct CDR3 sequences. The sequencing input was blood. These receptors were collected from a human donor with ulcerative colitis or Crohn's disease, or a healthy co-twin of an affected twin (not recorded which).

The chain recombines TRBV4-1 with TRBJ2-1; TCRdb indicates TRBD2, and absent DNA this call remains unverified. This CDR3 spans 21 amino acids. CDR1 is MGHRA and CDR2 is YSYEKL in the germline V gene. The CDR3 loop reads CASSQDLKREALPRMNNEQFF.

The chain recombines TRBV6-5 with TRBJ2-7; TCRdb proposes TRBD2, but this gene call is untestable without DNA. CDR3 length: 15 amino acids. Looked up from germline, CDR1 is MNHEY and CDR2 is SVGAGI. This CDR3 is CASSYSGAYFSEQYF.

This chain joins TRBV3-1 and TRBJ2-1. Germline V gives CDR1 LGHDT, CDR2 YNNKEL (reference sequence). This CDR3 region has 12 residues. CDR3 sequence: CASSHTESEQFF.

The J gene is TRBJ2-3, the V gene TRBV7-2; the D gene TCRdb calls, TRBD1, cannot be checked with no DNA. The CDR3 covers 16 residues. The germline V gene encodes CDR1 SGHTA and CDR2 FQGNSA. The CDR3 region is CASSLLDRASTDTQYF.

The chain combines TRBV28 with TRBJ2-5; there is no DNA to check the TCRdb D call of TRBD1. The germline V gene encodes CDR1 MDHEN and CDR2 SYDVKM. This CDR3 region has 15 residues. The CDR3 reads CASSLVGGDGETQYF.

The genes are TRBV28 and TRBJ2-7; TCRdb reports TRBD1, a call that lacks DNA to check it against. The CDR3 contains 16 residues. Germline-derived CDR1 and CDR2 are MDHEN and SYDVKM. This CDR3 is CASTTLGATGSYEQYF.

The chain joins TRBV20-1 to TRBJ2-1. Germline CDR1 is DFQATT and CDR2 is SNEGSKA (reference sequence). CDR3 length: 13 amino acids. Here the CDR3 reads CSARVSGWSKKFF.

The chain links TRBV11-3 to TRBJ2-1; the D call from TCRdb, TRBD1, cannot be confirmed without DNA. The CDR3 spans 17 residues. Germline CDR1 SGHNT, CDR2 YENEEA. CDR3 loop: CASSPGGSGQGAGEQFF.

The chain couples TRBV19 to TRBJ2-2; TCRdb picks TRBD2, but there is no DNA to check that call. Germline-derived CDR1 and CDR2 are LNHDA and SQIVND (reference sequence). The CDR3 extends over 16 amino acids. The CDR3 sequence: CASSIQARLSPGELFF.

V gene TRBV12-3 or TRBV12-4 combines with J gene TRBJ2-7; no DNA is available, so the TRBD1 call from TCRdb remains unchecked. This CDR3 is 12 amino acids long. CDR3 region: CASSPRWSEQYF.

V gene TRBV7-2 combines with J gene TRBJ2-7. The CDR3 runs to 14 residues. The V gene's germline CDR1 is SGHTA and CDR2 FQGNSA. CDR3 amino acids: CASSSALRSYEQYF.

The V and J genes are TRBV28 and TRBJ1-5; the TCRdb D gene call, TRBD1, has no DNA to confirm it. The CDR3 is made up of 16 amino acids. Germline assignment: CDR1 MDHEN and CDR2 SYDVKM. CDR3 loop: CASKTPGQGTEQPQHF.